Given below is one T cell receptor (beta chain) in context. This clone was observed a few times. Its antigen remains unidentified. The sample holds no much larger clone one base away, and base qualities are not on file. The data were taken from a study of cytomegalovirus exposure and HLA in healthy donors (TCRdb year 2017). About the study as a whole: In an earlier analysis of roughly 500 of the donors, around 300 Gb of sequence data and 95 million to 130 million unique TCR beta sequences from roughly 200 million T cells were reported. Using immunosequencing, the study profiled T cell repertoires from approximately 700 subjects and related those repertoires to cytomegalovirus serostatus. Along with the approximately 650-subject first cohort, a separate validation cohort of over a hundred different subjects was used. Rather than using new phenotypic data, the later analysis identified candidate immune exposures from TCR beta sequences and from how often those sequences occurred across donors. To predict cytomegalovirus infection status, the study brought together high-throughput TCR immunosequencing, statistical association of individual TCRs with disease status, and machine learning. To study patterns of TCR occurrence, a later analysis re-analyzed previously published TCR beta repertoires from 600 to 750 donors and added high-resolution HLA genotyping. Every repertoire in the discovery cohort had been generated on one and the same sequencing platform. HLA typing covered class I and class II loci at four-digit resolution. In an earlier analysis of roughly 600 of the donors, high-throughput TCR beta sequencing was used to judge whether each TCR beta V gene segment behaved as functional or pseudogenic. The genetic ancestry cluster associated with self-reported Caucasian donors included about 81% of the roughly 400 genotyped donors. Among some 410 genotyped donors of the cohort, an average of 235,054 unique TCR beta nucleotide sequences were sequenced per donor, 15% to 20% of them non-productive. Donor age, sex, ethnicity and CMV serostatus were compiled together with the repertoire data. Because of strong linkage in the cohort, roughly five DR-DQ haplotypes were treated as single units for association and clustering. The number of typed donors differed by locus: roughly 620-640 for A, B, C, DRB1 and DQB1; about 520 for DQA1; some 610 for DPA1; and some 470 for DPB1. An early release that covered several hundred HLA-typed donors contained approximately 300 gigabases of sequencing data and about 93 million unique TCR sequences. The study aimed to test whether signatures of past pathogen exposure could be identified by cataloging public T cell receptors. Genome-wide SNP genotypes for about 65% of the 666 donors were used in a later genetic analysis, which treated that subset as a discovery cohort.

The cohort was made up of about 670 healthy bone marrow donors. At the time of sampling, all cohort members were nominally healthy, though unrecorded immune exposures were likely present. The donor was CMV seropositive and was included in the group of 250 to 350 seropositive cohort members. A peripheral blood sample was provided by each donor, and peripheral blood mononuclear cells were used for TCR beta sequencing. Genomic DNA was extracted from the blood cell samples with the Qiagen DNeasy Blood Extraction Kit. The paper as a whole reports these results and caveats: The sequencing pipeline was judged likely to have produced a cluster of highly shared sequence variants as a technical artifact. Several of the top co-occurrence clusters appeared to be linked to parvovirus B19, influenza, CMV and Epstein-Barr virus, according to a later analysis. The only immune exposure information available for the cohort was CMV serostatus. A later analysis found that most CMV-associated TCR beta chains appeared HLA-restricted, with HLA associations seemingly driven largely by CMV exposure. When HLA alleles, especially DR and DQ, strongly co-occurred, TCR associations were difficult to assign to individual alleles. Broadly in line with IMGT annotations, most TCR beta V segments showed up in productive rearrangements about 90% or about 30% of the time in an earlier analysis of some 590 of the donors. Most TCR sequences were seen in very few donors, while some public TCRs were found in many individuals. Because counts were too low, about 18 rarely observed V segments, including chromosome 9 orphons, were excluded from the earlier analysis of 587 of the donors. The cohort was sequenced for TCR beta chains only, and without alpha or paired-chain data the features that could be detected were limited. Linkage disequilibrium might explain the correlated functional status among segregating V segments, but an unknown experimental factor could not be ruled out. The classifier was reported to diagnose cytomegalovirus status with high specificity and sensitivity in both the original cohort and the validation cohort. In a later genetic analysis, a missense DCLRE1C variant was associated with V-gene and J-gene trimming of TCR beta chains, and the association was replicated in an independent cohort. According to the authors, the approach could potentially be generalized to other disease states and immunological phenotypes. The 87-base-pair reads could not distinguish some IMGT-functional V segments, including TRBV6-2 and TRBV6-3, so those segments were excluded. In a later analysis, HLA-associated TCR beta chains showed more clonal expansion and lower generation probabilities than non-associated chains that were equally common. Presence/absence analyses assumed roughly uniform sequencing depth across donors, an assumption that may not hold. According to a later analysis, TCR association rates differed among HLA loci, with DRB1 alleles showing the most associated TCRs and HLA-C alleles showing the fewest. A total of 150 or so TCR beta chains were listed by the study as associated with cytomegalovirus. According to a later genetic analysis, donors in an Asian-associated ancestry cluster had fewer N-insertions in productive TCRs than the approximately 690-donor mean. HLA typing was unavailable for some donors at each locus, so association tests used only the typed subset. Specific HLA alleles were associated with 16,951 TCR beta sequences at a false discovery rate of 0.05 in a later analysis. Three of the identified cytomegalovirus-associated TCR beta chains were confirmed in vitro to be specific for cytomegalovirus antigens. A further reported finding was that TCR beta sequences accurately predicted the HLA-A and HLA-B alleles for most subjects in the first cohort.

Libraries were constructed by the immunoSEQ multiplex PCR assay. For the multiplex PCR, a mixture combining 60 forward primers for TCR Vbeta segments and 13 reverse primers for TCR Jbeta segments was used. The CDR3 region of rearranged TCR beta genes was amplified from genomic DNA by a multiplex PCR assay. On the Illumina HiSeq System, the amplified TCR beta libraries were sequenced as 87-base-pair reads. The published analysis was carried out like this. A later analysis counted about 76 million unique TCR beta chains across the 500 to 850 repertoires, and some 11 million of these chains were shared by at least two donors. Raw reads were error-corrected and collapsed into unique sequences with a nearest-neighbor algorithm that merged closely related sequences to remove PCR and sequencing errors. V, D and J gene segments were assigned by aligning CDR3 sequences to IMGT reference sequences. For a sequence to be retained, at least a six-nucleotide match to both a V gene segment and a J gene segment was required. A rearrangement counted as productive if the CDR3 had no stop codons and remained in frame with V and J, and every other rearrangement counted as non-productive. Following IMGT convention, CDR3 was defined as the stretch from the second conserved V-encoded cysteine to the conserved J-encoded phenylalanine. Sequences without an unambiguous match to a single V gene segment were excluded from the earlier analysis of about 630 of the donors. An earlier analysis of roughly 590 of the donors called V segments functional above 56.7% productive rearrangements and segregating when the between-donor standard deviation exceeded 5%. A statistical classification framework was built to diagnose cytomegalovirus status from the catalog of TCR beta chain sequences. In a later analysis, TCR nucleotide sequences were compared against IMGT/GENE-DB human TR gene sequences so that V and J genes could be assigned. A later analysis assigned CDR3 sequences and most-parsimonious VDJ recombination scenarios with the TCRdist pipeline. In a later analysis, each TCR beta chain was defined by its CDR3 amino acid sequence together with its V-gene family, and reads lacking a unique V-gene family were excluded. As a way to deal with suspected cross-contamination and a sequencing artifact, a later analysis dropped roughly 620 nucleotide sequences that were highly shared and had low generation probability. A later analysis calculated a clonal expansion index for each public chain from normalized within-repertoire ranks of inferred template counts. In a later analysis, generation probabilities were computed using a VDJ recombination model fitted to out-of-frame rearrangements, and the results were checked against IGoR. In a later analysis, hypergeometric tests were used to score TCR-TCR, TCR-HLA and TCR-CMV co-occurrence, with a repertoire-size bias correction applied to TCR pairs. A later analysis estimated false discovery rates by permuting HLA or CMV assignments 20 times. A later analysis grouped co-occurring TCRs with DBSCAN, adding TCRdist sequence similarity when clustering within HLA-allele-positive subsets. Co-occurrence clustering excluded repertoires with fewer than 30,000 or more than 120,000 public chains, plus five with anomalous nucleotide sharing. Not all clones reach the TCRdb copy of this immuneACCESS table, which keeps in-frame sequences only. Checked studies attribute under half of the gap to unresolved V genes and leave the rest unexplained. V, J and clone size reflect that table, while D and trimming were determined from the DNA. Counted in this sample were about 83,000 clones; under 80% of them appeared once. Of the sample, 5.9% is held by the ten largest clones.

Including cysteine and phenylalanine, the CDR3 has 13 amino acids. Of the read, only the CDR3 DNA is kept; its 39 bases are in frame from base 1. The germline V gene encodes CDR1 MNHEY and CDR2 SVGAGI. V loses 5 bases, J loses 7 bases, and the germline ends lie 15 bases apart. The sample was PBMCs. This chain joins TRBV6-5 to TRBJ2-7, and perhaps TRBD1 as D gene, on 6 matching bases. The sequence was obtained from a young man in good health and CMV-seropositive. The bases are TGTGCCAGCAGTCATACAGGGCCCAAGGAGCAGTACTTC. It specifies CASSHTGPKEQYF.